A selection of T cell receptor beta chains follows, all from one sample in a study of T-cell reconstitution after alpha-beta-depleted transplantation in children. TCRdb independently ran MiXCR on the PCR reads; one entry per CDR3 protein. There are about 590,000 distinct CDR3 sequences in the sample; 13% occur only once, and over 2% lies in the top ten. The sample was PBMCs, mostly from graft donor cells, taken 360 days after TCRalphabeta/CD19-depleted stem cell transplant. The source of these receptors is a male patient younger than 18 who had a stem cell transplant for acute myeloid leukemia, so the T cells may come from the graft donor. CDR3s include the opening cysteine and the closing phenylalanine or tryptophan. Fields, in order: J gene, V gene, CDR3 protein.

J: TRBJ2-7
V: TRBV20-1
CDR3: CSAREPGLAGVSSGYEQYF

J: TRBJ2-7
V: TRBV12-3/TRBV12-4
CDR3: CAFSLLAGGPRSSYEQYF

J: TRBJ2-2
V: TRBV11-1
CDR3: CASSSRTSGSTPNTGELFF

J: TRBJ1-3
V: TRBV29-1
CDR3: CSVEVGTGRISGNTIYF

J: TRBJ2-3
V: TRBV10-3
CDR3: CAIMAGGSTDTQYF

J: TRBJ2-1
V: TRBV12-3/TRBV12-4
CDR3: CASLRGLGNYNEQFF

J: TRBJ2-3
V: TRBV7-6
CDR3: CASSLGDWTSGRRADTQYF

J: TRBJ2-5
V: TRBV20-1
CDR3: CSAPPRLAGRGTQYF

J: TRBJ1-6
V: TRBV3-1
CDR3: CASSQGARDSPLHF

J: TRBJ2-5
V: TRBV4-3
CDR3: CASSQEGRGAETQYF

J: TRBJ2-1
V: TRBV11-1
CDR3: CASSLGGASGRKGPYNEQFF

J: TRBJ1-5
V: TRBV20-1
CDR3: CSARTLRGASNQPQHF

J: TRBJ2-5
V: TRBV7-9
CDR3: CASRPPGQGRETQYF

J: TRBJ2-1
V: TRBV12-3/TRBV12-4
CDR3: CASSSPGLEVTEQFF

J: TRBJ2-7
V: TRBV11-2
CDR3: CASRTGRYEQYF

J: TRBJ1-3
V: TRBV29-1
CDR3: CSVVGHNPNTIYF

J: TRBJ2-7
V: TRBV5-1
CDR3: CASSLDFGRDDEQYF

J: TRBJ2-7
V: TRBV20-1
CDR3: CSAIYTVSYEQYF

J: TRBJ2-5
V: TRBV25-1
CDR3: CASSERLSTGETQYF

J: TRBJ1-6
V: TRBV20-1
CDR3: CSASKGQVISPLHF

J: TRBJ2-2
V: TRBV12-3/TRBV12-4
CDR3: CASSFGRVFVTGELFF

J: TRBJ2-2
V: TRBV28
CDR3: CASIQENTGELFF

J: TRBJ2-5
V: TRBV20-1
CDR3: CSARTGLAVRGETQYF

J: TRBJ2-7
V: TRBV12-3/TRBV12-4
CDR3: CASRDDNYEQYF

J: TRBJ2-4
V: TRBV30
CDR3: CAFSAVKNIQYF

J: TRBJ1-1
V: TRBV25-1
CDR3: CASSDYRVTEAFF

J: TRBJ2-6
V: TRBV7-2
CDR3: CASSEQGAYSGANVLTF

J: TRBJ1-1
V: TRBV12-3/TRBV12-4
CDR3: CASRQTGERAFF

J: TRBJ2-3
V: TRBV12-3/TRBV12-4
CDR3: CATSGGYGDTQYF

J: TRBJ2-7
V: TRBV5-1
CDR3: CASSSSGDPYEQYF

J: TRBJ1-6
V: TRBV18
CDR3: CASSPPPAGSNSPLHF

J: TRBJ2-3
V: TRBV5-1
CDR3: CASSGQVVDTQYF

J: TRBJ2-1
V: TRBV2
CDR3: CASRAAPQNEQFF

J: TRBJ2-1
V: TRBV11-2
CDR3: CASSLVSPFGAPAYNEQFF

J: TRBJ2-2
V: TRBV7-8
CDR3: CASSLLPNANTGELFF

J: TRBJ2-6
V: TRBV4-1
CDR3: CASSQETSSGANVLTF

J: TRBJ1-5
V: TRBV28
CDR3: CASSRDRVIQPQHF

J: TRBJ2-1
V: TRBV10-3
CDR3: CAISLRGQGSGDNEQFF

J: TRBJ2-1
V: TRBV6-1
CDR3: CASSFAGTGGNEQFF

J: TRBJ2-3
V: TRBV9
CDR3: CASSVAGQGALGDTQYF

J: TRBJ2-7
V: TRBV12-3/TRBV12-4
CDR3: CASRPTSGSLYEQYF

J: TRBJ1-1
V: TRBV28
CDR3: CASSPPGQGNTEAFF

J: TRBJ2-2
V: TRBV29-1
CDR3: CSVGTIQNTGELFF

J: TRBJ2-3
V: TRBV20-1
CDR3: CSARVASGYSDTQYF

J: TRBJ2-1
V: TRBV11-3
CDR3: CASSLGRNEQFF

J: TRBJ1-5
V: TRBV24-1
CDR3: CATSEAGVYNQPQHF

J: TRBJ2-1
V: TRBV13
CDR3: CASSAGDEQFF

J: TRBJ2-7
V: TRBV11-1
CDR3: CASSYHWAGGSYEQYF

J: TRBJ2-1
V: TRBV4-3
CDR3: CASSQGLVYNEQFF

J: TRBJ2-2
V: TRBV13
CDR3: CASSRGENTGELFF